Below are 21 T cell receptor beta chains sequenced from a single sample in a study of blood T cell repertoires in COVID-19. Assay used: immunoSEQ multiplex PCR; TCRdb lists only in-frame clones, some missing. Altogether under 75,000 clones are present, around 88% being singletons, with the ten largest covering 18%. The sequenced sample was peripheral blood. These receptors were obtained from a woman older than 75 with active COVID-19.

The V gene is TRBV5-4, the J gene TRBJ2-5; TRBD2 is a possible D gene (7 bases). Germline CDR1 and CDR2: SGHNT and YYREEE (reference sequence). The CDR3 extends over 15 amino acids. The V end lost 4 bases, the J end lost 5 bases, and 18 bases lay between the germline ends. CDR3 DNA sequence: TGTGCCAGCAGCCCCTTTGGGGGGGGCCTTGAGACCCAGTACTTC. Amino acid sequence: CASSPFGGGLETQYF.

This clone was picked up a small number of times. Here the CDR3 DNA reads TGTGCCAGCGGGCGGGACTCCTACGAGCAGTACTTC. It yields the protein CASGRDSYEQYF. The gene calls are TRBV3-1 (or the pseudogene TRBV3-2) and TRBJ2-7; D may be TRBD2 (6 bases). The CDR3 loop spans 12 amino acids. V lost 8 bases to trimming and J lost 0 bases, with 8 bases between them. Germline lookup yields CDR1 LGHDT and CDR2 YNNKEL (reference sequence).

This rearrangement joins TRBV6-1 to TRBJ2-5, with 8 nucleotides matching TRBD1. This CDR3 is built from 12 residues. The germline V gene encodes CDR1 MNHNS and CDR2 SASEGT. The J segment lost 10 bases and the V segment lost 3 bases, leaving 4 bases of the junction unmatched. The CDR3 spells CASSEPGGVQYF. The CDR3 coding sequence is TGTGCCAGCAGTGAGCCAGGGGGCGTCCAGTACTTC.

The genes are TRBV15 and TRBJ1-4, with D unclear. Germline CDR1 and CDR2: LNHNV and YYDKDF (reference sequence). The CDR3 covers 15 residues. Between the trimmed V and J ends, which lost 0 bases and 4 bases, there was a span of 9 bases. The CDR3, as DNA: TGTGCCACCAGCAGAGATATGCAGATTAATGAAAAACTGTTTTTT. Encoded protein: CATSRDMQINEKLFF.

This sequence joins TRBV9 and TRBJ2-7; perhaps TRBD1 as D (5 bases). The CDR3 extends over 14 amino acids. Germline loops: CDR1 SGDLS, CDR2 YYNGEE. Trimming stripped 0 bases from V and 3 bases from J, with 10 bases between. Here the CDR3 reads CASSVGAGNYEQYF. The CDR3 DNA reads as TGTGCCAGCAGCGTAGGGGCAGGGAACTACGAGCAGTACTTC.

V and J are TRBV7-2 and TRBJ2-1; D unclear. The CDR3 length is 14 residues. With 6 bases removed from V and 0 bases from J, the gap between germline ends came to 9 bases. Germline V gives CDR1 SGHTA, CDR2 FQGNSA. CDR3 amino acids: CASSFSSSYNEQFF. As DNA, the CDR3 is TGTGCCAGCAGTTTTTCGTCCTCCTACAATGAGCAGTTCTTC.

The rearrangement links TRBV19 to TRBJ1-1; 8 bases line up with TRBD1. The V gene end was trimmed by 3 bases and the J gene end by 7 bases; junction bases not matched to a gene: 4. The V gene's germline CDR1 is LNHDA and CDR2 SQIVND (reference sequence). The CDR3 has 13 amino acids. This CDR3 is CASSMDRAFEAFF. The CDR3 nucleotides read TGTGCCAGTAGTATGGACAGGGCTTTTGAAGCTTTCTTT. The full variable domain, in which reference TRBV19 and TRBJ1-1 provide the parts outside the CDR3, is DGGITQSPKYLFRKEGQNVTLSCEQNLNHDAMYWYRQDPGQGLRLIYYSQIVNDFQKGDIAEGYSVSREKKESFPLTVTSAQKNPTAFYLCASSMDRAFEAFFGQGTRLTVV.

The J gene is TRBJ1-1, the V gene TRBV7-2; D gene uncertain. The germline CDR1 and CDR2 sequences are SGHTA and FQGNSA. Trimming took off 1 base at V and 1 base at J, with 7 bases between the two ends. This CDR3 is built from 14 residues. The CDR3 protein is CASSLVGRNTEAFF. The CDR3 coding sequence is TGTGCCAGCAGCTTAGTCGGGAGGAACACTGAAGCTTTCTTT.

V usage is TRBV19 and J usage is TRBJ2-1; TRBD2 matches 7 bases. The length of the CDR3 is 16 residues. Per the germline V gene, CDR1 is LNHDA and CDR2 is SQIVND (reference sequence). V gave up 5 bases and J gave up 6 bases; unmatched junction bases: 13. CDR3 in amino acids: CASSLLGLPRTNEQFF. The CDR3 nucleotides are TGTGCCAGTAGTCTCTTGGGACTACCCAGGACCAATGAGCAGTTCTTC. Full variable domain (outside the CDR3, taken from reference TRBV19 and TRBJ2-1): DGGITQSPKYLFRKEGQNVTLSCEQNLNHDAMYWYRQDPGQGLRLIYYSQIVNDFQKGDIAEGYSVSREKKESFPLTVTSAQKNPTAFYLCASSLLGLPRTNEQFFGPGTRLTVL.

This chain joins TRBV9 and TRBJ2-5; 9 bases match TRBD2. V lost 0 bases to trimming and J lost 1 base; unmatched junction nucleotides: 7. The CDR3 loop spans 17 amino acids. Germline lookup yields CDR1 SGDLS and CDR2 YYNGEE. The DNA of the CDR3 is TGTGCCAGCAGCGTAGGAGTTAGCGGGGGCTTCCAAGAGACCCAGTACTTC. It specifies CASSVGVSGGFQETQYF.

The V and J genes are TRBV2 and TRBJ1-1; 10 bases line up with TRBD1. The CDR3 is 13 amino acids. In germline, CDR1 is SNHLY, CDR2 FYNNEI. V shed 5 bases and J 4 bases; nucleotides not matched to a gene: 1. The DNA of the CDR3 is TGTGCCAGCAGTTGGACAGGGGGCACTGAAGCTTTCTTT. Amino acids: CASSWTGGTEAFF.

This clone was counted once. This rearrangement joins TRBV5-4 to TRBJ2-5; TRBD2 matches at 8 bases. Germline V CDR1 and CDR2: SGHNT, YYREEE (reference sequence). The CDR3 is made up of 14 amino acids. The V gene end was trimmed by 0 bases and the J gene end by 4 bases; junction bases not matched to a gene: 2. The CDR3 DNA is TGTGCCAGCAGCTTGGCAGCGGGGGCAGAGACCCAGTACTTC. This translates into CASSLAAGAETQYF.

The chain carries TRBV6-6 and TRBJ2-3; D is unclear. The CDR3 is 15 residues long. Trimming removed 2 bases at V and 2 bases at J, with 11 bases between. CDR1 and CDR2 (germline): MNHNY, SVGAGI (reference sequence). The CDR3 reads CASSYEAILTDTQYF. CDR3 coding DNA: TGTGCCAGCAGTTACGAGGCTATTCTCACAGATACGCAGTATTTT.

This chain links TRBV18 with TRBJ1-6; 8 bases line up with TRBD1. J gave up 7 bases and V 2 bases, and 4 bases lay outside the gene matches. There are 15 residues in the CDR3. Germline V gene lookup returns CDR1 KGHSH and CDR2 LQKENI. Here the CDR3 reads CASSPGQGYNSPLHF. In nucleotides, the CDR3 is TGTGCCAGCTCACCAGGACAGGGTTACAATTCACCCCTCCACTTT.

The CDR3 nucleotides are TGTGCCAGCAGTCCAACCCTGGGCTTTACAGATACGCAGTATTTT. As protein: CASSPTLGFTDTQYF. The chain uses TRBV27 and TRBJ2-3, with D hard to call. The germline V and J ends were trimmed by 5 bases and 3 bases, with 15 bases remaining between them. The CDR3 consists of 15 residues. Germline assignment: CDR1 MNHEY and CDR2 SMNVEV (reference sequence).

This chain joins TRBV28 and TRBJ2-1; TRBD1 matches 10 bases. This CDR3 is built from 16 residues. The germline gives CDR1 MDHEN, CDR2 SYDVKM. The V gene end was trimmed by 5 bases and the J gene end by 5 bases; junction bases not matched to a gene: 9. The CDR3 protein is CASSPSGTGVHNEQFF. The DNA of the CDR3 is TGTGCCAGCAGTCCATCCGGGACAGGGGTCCACAATGAGCAGTTCTTC.

V is TRBV2 and J is TRBJ1-6; D is undetermined. Deletions cut 7 bases from V and 0 bases from J, with 13 bases between. The germline gives CDR1 SNHLY, CDR2 FYNNEI. The CDR3 totals 16 residues. The CDR3 is CASTWAVGSYNSPLHF. CDR3 bases: TGTGCCAGCACCTGGGCCGTAGGCTCCTATAATTCACCCCTCCACTTT.

The rearrangement links TRBV5-1 to TRBJ1-4; D call uncertain. Between the trimmed V and J ends, which lost 0 bases and 0 bases, there was a span of 9 bases. Germline lookup yields CDR1 SGHRS and CDR2 YFSETQ. The CDR3 is 16 amino acids. The CDR3 loop reads CASSLAGRATNEKLFF. CDR3 coding DNA: TGCGCCAGCAGCTTGGCGGGGAGGGCAACTAATGAAAAACTGTTTTTT.

This chain uses TRBV7-2 with TRBJ1-1, with a tentative D call TRBD1 (5 bases). CDR1 is SGHTA and CDR2 is FQGNSA in the germline V gene. The CDR3 runs to 13 residues. V lost 8 bases and J 5 bases, leaving 15 bases between the germline ends. This CDR3 reads CASGEQVRTEAFF. CDR3 coding DNA: TGTGCCAGCGGCGAACAGGTGAGGACTGAAGCTTTCTTT.

The V call is TRBV3-1 (or the pseudogene TRBV3-2), the J call TRBJ2-2, with TRBD2 identical over 12 bases. CDR1 is LGHDT and CDR2 is YNNKEL in the germline V gene (reference sequence). This CDR3 is built from 16 residues. J was trimmed by 4 bases and V by 5 bases; bases with no gene match: 5. The CDR3 region has the DNA TGTGCCAGCAGCAGAAGACTAGCGGGGGCCACCGGGGAGCTGTTTTTT. Its translation: CASSRRLAGATGELFF.

The V and J genes are TRBV24-1 and TRBJ1-1; TRBD1 matches at 8 bases. V lost 9 bases, J lost 3 bases, and 14 bases stayed unmatched. The germline V gene encodes CDR1 KGHDR and CDR2 SFDVKD. The CDR3 consists of 16 residues. The CDR3, as DNA: TGTGCCACCCACCGAACTAAGCAGGGGGCCGACACTGAAGCTTTCTTT. Translated: CATHRTKQGADTEAFF.